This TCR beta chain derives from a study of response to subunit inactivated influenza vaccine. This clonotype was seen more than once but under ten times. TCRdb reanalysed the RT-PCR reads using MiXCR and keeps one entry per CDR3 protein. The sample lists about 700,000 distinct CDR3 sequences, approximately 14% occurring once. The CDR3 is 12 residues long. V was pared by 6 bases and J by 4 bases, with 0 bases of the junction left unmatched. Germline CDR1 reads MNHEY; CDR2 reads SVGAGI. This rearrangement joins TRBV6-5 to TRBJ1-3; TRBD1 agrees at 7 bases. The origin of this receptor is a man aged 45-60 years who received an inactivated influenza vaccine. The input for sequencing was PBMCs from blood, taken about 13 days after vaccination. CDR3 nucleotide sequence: TGTGCCAGCAGGACAGGGGGAAACACCATATATTTT. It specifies CASRTGGNTIYF.